This T cell receptor beta chain emerged from a study of blood T cells in healthy people across ages. About 10 milliliters of peripheral blood were drawn from each donor into EDTA-treated tubes. Next came a second PCR, run for about 6 to 12 cycles, which used a sample-barcoded 5' primer along with a J-beta primer mix. TCRdb used MiXCR to reprocess the 5' RACE reads, holding one entry per CDR3 protein. The sample shows approximately 800,000 distinct CDR3 sequences, around 25% of them seen only once. V lost 2 bases and J lost 7, with 11 bases in between. Germline CDR1 is SGHAT and CDR2 is FQDESV (reference sequence). The CDR3 spans 13 residues. About this clonotype: Its antigen is unknown.

Findings and limits, study-wide: The unknown donor CMV status may have confounded expanded clonotype changes. In long-lived donors, naive CD4+ cell counts and diversity exceeded those of aged donors.

These data were also filed under a second study, of T cells of mothers and their children. That work states: Related and unrelated pairs show TCR recombination output that thymic selection shapes similarly.

The chain has TRBV11-1 and TRBJ1-1, with D tentatively TRBD1 (5 bases). Sequenced material: blood. The source of this sequence is a boy aged 10-17 years in good health. In nucleotides, the CDR3 is TGTGCCAGCAGCTTACAGGGTGTTAGTGAAGCTTTCTTT. Encoded protein: CASSLQGVSEAFF. Full variable domain (outside the CDR3, taken from reference TRBV11-1 and TRBJ1-1): EAEVAQSPRYKITEKSQAVAFWCDPISGHATLYWYRQILGQGPELLVQFQDESVVDDSQLPKDRFSAERLKGVDSTLKIQPAELGDSAMYLCASSLQGVSEAFFGQGTRLTVV.